These T cell receptor beta chains were read from a single sample in a study of CD8+ T cells in alopecia areata. TCRdb keeps only in-frame clones here, not all; method: immunoSEQ multiplex PCR. Of about 270,000 clones listed, about 62% are singletons. This specimen was CD4+ T cells sorted from blood, taken at week 52, from a patient treated with tofacitinib. The origin of the receptors is a human donor with alopecia areata. The CDR3 runs from the conserved cysteine through the conserved F or W. D genes are given only for firm matches. Clone size is stated in some rows and not others, as once, few, many or a class when expanded.

v_call,j_call,d_call,clone_size,cdr3_nt,cdr3_aa
TRBV15,TRBJ1-5,TRBD1,.,TGTGCCACCAGCAGAAGACCAGGGGGCTATCAGCCCCAGCATTTT,CATSRRPGGYQPQHF
TRBV2,TRBJ2-1,.,.,TGTGCCAGCACCCTAGCGAGGGGCTATGAGCAGTTCTTC,CASTLARGYEQFF
TRBV5-6,TRBJ1-2,TRBD1,.,TGTGCCAGCTCGGACAGGCTATATGGCTACACCTTC,CASSDRLYGYTF
TRBV10-3,TRBJ1-5,TRBD1,few,TGTGCCATCAGAGCCGGGACAGGGTCGGGCAATCAGCCCCAGCATTTT,CAIRAGTGSGNQPQHF
TRBV6-5,TRBJ1-1,.,.,TGTGCCAGCAGTTACGATTCGGGGGCCACTGAAGCTTTCTTT,CASSYDSGATEAFF
TRBV5-1,TRBJ1-1,.,few,TGCGCCAGCAGCCTCGTCGGAGCAATGAACACTGAAGCTTTCTTT,CASSLVGAMNTEAFF
TRBV4-3,TRBJ1-1,TRBD1,.,TGCGCCAGCAGCGCCCTTGGACAGGGAAGGGGTGAAGCTTTCTTT,CASSALGQGRGEAFF
TRBV29-1,TRBJ2-5,.,few,TGCAGCGTTGAGGTGGGGACGGGAGAGACCCAGTACTTC,CSVEVGTGETQYF
TRBV18,TRBJ2-1,.,few,TGTGCCAGCTCACCGATCGGCGGGCGGAGCTCCTACAATGAGCAGTTCTTC,CASSPIGGRSSYNEQFF
TRBV14,TRBJ2-6,.,few,TGTGCCAGCAGTTACAGCGTCTCTGGGGCCAACGTCCTGACTTTC,CASSYSVSGANVLTF
TRBV7-2,TRBJ1-2,TRBD1,.,TGTGCCAGCAGCTCAGGGGGCTATGGCTACACCTTC,CASSSGGYGYTF
TRBV6-1,TRBJ2-1,.,.,TGTGCCAGCACCGAAGGCAGATCCTACAATGAGCAGTTCTTC,CASTEGRSYNEQFF
TRBV30,TRBJ1-5,.,.,TGTGCCTGGAGTGTAAGCAGGAACAATCAGCCCCAGCATTTT,CAWSVSRNNQPQHF
TRBV29-1,TRBJ1-2,.,few,TGCAGCGTTGTTACCGCCGGCCGAGACTATGGCTACACCTTC,CSVVTAGRDYGYTF
TRBV19,TRBJ1-2,TRBD1,.,TGTGCCAGTAGACGGGGACAGACTCTTAACTATGGCTACACCTTC,CASRRGQTLNYGYTF
TRBV20-1,TRBJ2-5,.,.,TGCAGTGCTATCCCTAAAGAGACCCAGTACTTC,CSAIPKETQYF
TRBV29-1,TRBJ2-1,.,.,TGCAGCGTTGACCTACGGGAGAGTGAGCAGTTCTTC,CSVDLRESEQFF
TRBV30,TRBJ2-1,.,.,TGTGCCTGGAGTGTCCGGAGCGATGAGCAGTTCTTC,CAWSVRSDEQFF
TRBV19,TRBJ2-1,TRBD2,.,TGTGCCACCTCTAATATCGGGGGGTCAAGTAACAATGAGCAGTTCTTC,CATSNIGGSSNNEQFF
TRBV2,TRBJ2-2,.,few,TGTGCCAGCAGGTGGGACGCAAACACCGGGGAGCTGTTTTTT,CASRWDANTGELFF
TRBV7-2,TRBJ1-2,TRBD1,.,TGTGCCAGCAGTCAGACAGGGGGATATGGCTACACCTTC,CASSQTGGYGYTF
TRBV6-1,TRBJ1-1,.,.,TGTGCCAGCAGTGAAGTTCCGGCGGAAGGGTTCTGGGGGTGGGACACTGAAGCTTTCTTT,CASSEVPAEGFWGWDTEAFF
TRBV9,TRBJ2-5,.,.,TGTGCCAGCAACCGGGACTACCAAGAGACCCAGTACTTC,CASNRDYQETQYF
TRBV30,TRBJ2-3,.,.,TGTGCCCGGTCAACCGACACAGATACGCAGTATTTT,CARSTDTDTQYF
TRBV27,TRBJ2-5,.,.,TGTGCCAGCAGGGCGCTAGAAGGGGAGACCCAGTACTTC,CASRALEGETQYF
TRBV25-1,TRBJ2-5,TRBD2,.,TGTGCCAGCAGTGGTTGGGGGAGGGTGACCCAGTACTTC,CASSGWGRVTQYF
TRBV7-2,TRBJ1-2,.,.,TGTGCCAGCAACTTCGAGGGGGGGCCCTATGGCTACACCTTC,CASNFEGGPYGYTF
TRBV6-5,TRBJ2-7,.,few,TGTGCCAGCAGGGAATCAGGGATCTACGAGCAGTACTTC,CASRESGIYEQYF
TRBV29-1,TRBJ2-5,.,few,TGCAGCGTTGAAGGGTCAGGGCCACTGTGGCAAGAGACCCAGTACTTC,CSVEGSGPLWQETQYF
TRBV5-1,TRBJ2-7,.,once,TGCGCCAGCAGCTTGGCGGCAGGGGAACCCTACGAGCAGTACTTC,CASSLAAGEPYEQYF
TRBV9,TRBJ2-1,TRBD1,.,TGTGCCAGCGGGACGGGACAGATCCTGAATGAGCAGTTCTTC,CASGTGQILNEQFF
TRBV29-1,TRBJ2-1,.,.,TGCAGCGTTGGGGCAGTCGGGAGTGAGCAGTTCTTC,CSVGAVGSEQFF
TRBV9,TRBJ2-3,TRBD2,.,TGTGCCAGCAGCGTAGCGCCTAGCGGGGGGAGCACAGATACGCAGTATTTT,CASSVAPSGGSTDTQYF
TRBV30,TRBJ2-1,.,.,TGTGCCTGGAGTAGGGGACCCTTTAGATACAATGAGCAGTTCTTC,CAWSRGPFRYNEQFF
TRBV10-3,TRBJ2-3,.,.,TGTGCCACTCAAACTGGGGGCCTCACAGATACGCAGTATTTT,CATQTGGLTDTQYF
TRBV5-1,TRBJ2-2,.,.,TGCGCCAGCAGCCGTCAGGGGATAACCGGGGAGCTGTTTTTT,CASSRQGITGELFF
TRBV29-1,TRBJ2-7,.,.,TGCAGCGTTGAATCGTCGGGGTTGAATTACGAGCAGTACTTC,CSVESSGLNYEQYF
TRBV9,TRBJ2-7,TRBD2,once,TGTGCCAGCAGCCTCCAAAGCGGGGCCCTCTACGAGCAGTACTTC,CASSLQSGALYEQYF
TRBV5-1,TRBJ2-2,.,.,TGCGCCAGCAGCCGGGTCGCCGGCCCCGGGGAGCTGTTTTTT,CASSRVAGPGELFF
TRBV2,TRBJ1-2,.,.,TGTGCCAGCAAGGGAGGTGGCTACACCTTC,CASKGGGYTF
TRBV27,TRBJ2-1,.,once,TGTGCCAGCAGTTGGGCAGGCCGCTCCTACAATGAGCAGTTCTTC,CASSWAGRSYNEQFF
TRBV4-3,TRBJ1-2,TRBD1,.,TGCGCCAGCAGCCAATTACCCGGGACAGACTATGGCTACACCTTC,CASSQLPGTDYGYTF
TRBV15,TRBJ2-7,.,.,TGTGCCACCAGCAGAGATAGGCAGGTCTCCTACGAGCAGTACTTC,CATSRDRQVSYEQYF
TRBV30,TRBJ2-7,.,.,TGTGCCTGGAGTGCGAGGGACTCCTACGAGCAGTACTTC,CAWSARDSYEQYF
TRBV27,TRBJ2-5,.,few,TGTGCCAGCAGTTTGACCGCCGGGAGACAAGAGACCCAGTACTTC,CASSLTAGRQETQYF
TRBV6-5,TRBJ2-7,.,.,TGTGCCAGCAGTGAAAAGTGGGAACACTACGAGCAGTACTTC,CASSEKWEHYEQYF